The T cell receptor (beta chain) under discussion was sequenced for a study of naive and memory T cell subsets (TCRdb year 2017). With regard to the full study: An open-source, UMI-based TCR alpha and beta sequencing pipeline was applied to sorted naive and memory peripheral blood T cell subsets. The functional CMV T cell responses agreed completely with IgG serology results. RNA was DNase-treated and reverse transcribed with TCR constant-region primers, mostly using SuperScript III. The full study reports these points: Following error correction, more than 95% of naive TCR sequences occurred only once, which made naive abundance distributions much steeper than those of memory subsets. In both CD4 and CD8 cells, going from naive through CM, EM and EMRA, the Gini index went up while Shannon and inverse Simpson diversity went down. A clonotype was defined as a single alpha or beta chain sequence rather than as a paired alpha/beta receptor. No ground truth was available to validate the repertoire findings for the naive and memory subsets. RNA-based TCR counts may be influenced by expression changes linked to T cell activation and differentiation. A few larger clonotypes were present in naive repertoires, especially CD8 naive repertoires, and these clonotypes were possibly memory cells re-expressing CD45RA. TCR abundance followed a power law with an exponent that was different for naive and memory subsets but consistent across the three individuals.

The protocol used for the library was UMI-ligation and nested PCR. The beta constant-region primer was an equimolar mix of two oligonucleotides covering both TRBC1 and TRBC2. Four rounds of PCR, combining the SP2 primer with nested alpha and beta constant-region primers, were used to amplify the ligated cDNA. T4 RNA ligase 1 ligated a single-stranded oligonucleotide carrying the SP2 primer and a 12-nucleotide UMI to the cDNA 3' end. Incubation of the ligation reaction lasted roughly 18-24 hours at 16 degrees C. PCR2 was usually performed as a SYBR Green qPCR and halted at a preset threshold so that over-amplification would not occur. Apart from the first purification, every purification step used Agencourt AMPure XP magnetic beads. Libraries were quantified by Qubit and checked on a TapeStation, with a main peak expected near 650 bp. Pooled libraries were sequenced on an Illumina MiSeq with v2 2x251 paired-end kits, typically giving 1-2 million reads per sample. Each sample's library went into the pool at roughly 4 nM, and roughly 5-7.5% PhiX was added to help with cluster recognition. As for how the authors treated the data: Decombinator assigned V and J genes to Demultiplexor-processed FASTQ reads by tag matching, allowing a single base-pair mismatch. By using UMIs, Collapsinator corrected both sequencing errors and the frequency errors caused by PCR heterogeneity. CDR3Translator translated TCRs and extracted CDR3s from the conserved cysteine to the FGXG phenylalanine, flagging non-productive sequences. Gini, Shannon entropy and inverse Simpson indices were calculated on repertoires that had been subsampled to equal numbers of UMI-defined TCRs. Power-law fits to clonotype abundance distributions were performed by maximum likelihood within the linear range. For one naive CD8 sample, the pipeline and MIGEC produced similar UMI counts, unique TCR numbers and clonal distributions. One analysis removed from the naive repertoire any naive TCRs that were also present in any memory subset from the same donor. A set of several thousand CMV-associated CDR3 sequences, compiled from VDJdb and a published dataset, was used to search the repertoires. TCRdb reprocessed the public reads (quality trimming at Q25 with fastp, clone calling with MiXCR) and kept in-frame beta chains. One record per CDR3 amino acid sequence lists the most common genes and DNA. The V and J calls were determined by TCRdb, not by the authors. Here the sample has some 82,000 distinct CDR3 sequences; about 11% occur a single time. The ten largest clones add up to around 0.13% of the sample.

TCR alpha and beta chain libraries were amplified separately from the second PCR step onward. The CMV status of each donor was determined by measuring IFNgamma production from CD4+ T cells after fresh PBMCs had been stimulated overnight with CMV viral lysate. CD4 T cells were positively selected with Miltenyi beads, followed by positive selection of CD8 T cells from the CD4-negative fraction. After staining for CD3, CD4, CD8, CD45RA, CD27 and a live/dead dye, cells were sorted on a BD Aria II into four subsets based on CD45RA and CD27. Blood was obtained from a few healthy volunteers, and the blood from each volunteer was fractionated into CD4 and CD8 T cells and subsequently into four differentiation subsets. About 120 ml of peripheral blood was drawn per donor, and PBMC were isolated by Ficoll-Paque PLUS density-gradient centrifugation. Sorted cells were lysed in RLT buffer, and RNA was extracted with a Qiagen RNeasy kit and stored at -80°C.

Regarding this clonotype: Its antigen remains unidentified. Nothing much larger sits one base from this clone, and base qualities are not available.

This clonotype was obtained from a human donor in good health. Sequenced input: naive CD4+ T cells from blood. The meaning of the sample's cell subset or site label: naive T cells, CD45RA high CD27+.

The CDR3 is CASNRWGNYGYTF. The nucleotide sequence is given as TGTGCCAGCAATCGTTGGGGTAACTATGGCTACACCTTC. This receptor chain uses TRBV5-6 and TRBJ1-2, with the D gene too uncertain to name. Its CDR3 holds 13 amino acids, cysteine through phenylalanine. Only the CDR3 portion is preserved as DNA: 39 bases, with reading frame beginning at the first base. The germline ends are 10 bases apart after V is trimmed by 6 bases and J by 1 base. The germline V gene supplies CDR1 SGHDT and CDR2 YYEEEE. Outside the CDR3, residues come from the reference TRBV5-6 and TRBJ1-2 proteins, so the full variable domain is: DAGVTQSPTHLIKTRGQQVTLRCSPKSGHDTVSWYQQALGQGPQFIFQYYEEEERQRGNFPDRFSGHQFPNYSSELNVNALLLGDSALYLCASNRWGNYGYTFGSGTRLTVV.